Shown below are 28 T cell receptor beta chains from a single sample sequenced in a study of T cells in Graves' hyperthyroidism and ophthalmopathy. Researchers took RNA transcripts and amplified the TCR beta CDR3 regions from them. The HTBI primer set drove a first-round RT-PCR of the TCR CDR3. One entry per CDR3 protein, called by TCRdb with MiXCR from the multiplex PCR reads. This table has about 420,000 distinct CDR3 sequences, about an eighth appearing once. Source material: blood. All receptors derive from a woman aged 18 to 35 with Graves' hyperthyroidism.

This chain joins TRBV30 and TRBJ1-1; 10 bases fit TRBD1. V was pared by 1 base and J by 6 bases, with 5 bases of the junction left unmatched. Germline values: CDR1 GTSNPN, CDR2 SVGIG (reference sequence). The CDR3 extends over 14 amino acids. The CDR3 protein is CAWSEDRGGSEAFF. The CDR3 DNA reads TGTGCCTGGAGTGAGGACAGGGGGGGATCTGAAGCTTTCTTT.

This chain connects TRBV20-1 to TRBJ1-3; D unresolved. The germline CDR1 and CDR2 sequences are DFQATT and SNEGSKA (reference sequence). V was pared by 3 bases and J by 4 bases, with 7 bases between. The CDR3 has 12 residues. The CDR3 reads CSASDIGNTIYF. The CDR3 DNA sequence: TGCAGTGCTAGTGACATAGGAAACACCATATATTTT.

This clonotype came up a few times. The chain joins TRBV25-1 to TRBJ1-2; D is unclear. CDR3 length: 13 residues. V dropped 4 bases and J dropped 2 bases, with 8 bases sitting between them. Germline CDR1 reads MGHDK; CDR2 reads SYGVNS. The CDR3 region is CASSGGWNYGYTF. The CDR3 nucleotides are TGTGCCAGCAGTGGTGGTTGGAACTATGGCTACACCTTC.

This clonotype was found many times. J is TRBJ1-2 and V is TRBV5-1; D is uncertain. Germline V lookup: CDR1 SGHRS, CDR2 YFSETQ. This CDR3 is 14 amino acids long. V lost 1 base and J lost 5, with 12 bases in between. The CDR3 DNA is TGCGCCAGCAGCTTGCGTCTCCCCCCTTATGGCTACACCTTC. Its translation: CASSLRLPPYGYTF.

The table lists this clonotype with a few counts. A much larger clone lies a single base off, so this may be a read error. V usage is TRBV12-3 or TRBV12-4 and J usage is TRBJ2-2; D might be TRBD1 or TRBD2, each matching 5 bases. This CDR3 contains 14 residues. The CDR3 DNA reads as TGTACCAGCAGTTCTGGGGGAATGTTCGGGGAGCTGTTTTTT. Translation: CTSSSGGMFGELFF.

This clonotype was observed at least ten times. The chain recombines TRBV30 with TRBJ1-1; 7 positions agree with TRBD1. CDR1 and CDR2 from the germline V gene are GTSNPN and SVGIG (reference sequence). This CDR3 has 16 amino acids. The J segment lost 4 bases and the V segment lost 5 bases, leaving 16 bases of the junction unmatched. In DNA form, the CDR3 reads TGTGCCTGGGGTCGACAGGGACGGTTGGTGAGCACTGAAGCTTTCTTT. Its translation is CAWGRQGRLVSTEAFF.

In this sample, this clonotype turned up many times. The chain has TRBV6-2 or TRBV6-3 and TRBJ1-5, with TRBD1 as a possible D gene (5 bases). Per germline, CDR1 MNHEY and CDR2 SVGEGT. Trimming removed 7 bases at V and 4 bases at J, with 11 bases between. The CDR3 contains 13 residues. CDR3 DNA: TGTGCCAGCAAAAGGGGAATAAATCAGCCCCAGCATTTT. Translation: CASKRGINQPQHF.

This clonotype was seen at least ten times. The chain combines TRBV20-1 with TRBJ2-1; D is possibly TRBD1 (6 bases). Germline V gene lookup returns CDR1 DFQATT and CDR2 SNEGSKA (reference sequence). V lost 4 bases to trimming and J lost 8 bases, with 18 bases between them. The CDR3 covers 14 residues. CDR3 sequence reads: CSANRVVGADEQFF. The CDR3, as DNA: TGCAGTGCTAACAGGGTTGTGGGTGCCGATGAGCAGTTCTTC.

This clonotype showed up many times. The chain is built from TRBV20-1 and TRBJ1-1; 7 bases line up with TRBD1. The CDR3 is 13 residues long. Germline loops: CDR1 DFQATT, CDR2 SNEGSKA (reference sequence). J lost 0 bases, V lost 3 bases, and 1 base had no gene match. This chain's CDR3 is CSARDRLNTEAFF. The DNA for the CDR3 is TGCAGTGCTAGGGACAGGTTGAACACTGAAGCTTTCTTT.

This clonotype was seen more than once but under ten times. V and J are TRBV29-1 and TRBJ2-6; D possibly matches TRBD1 or TRBD2 (6 bases each). Deletions cut 5 bases from V and 0 bases from J, with 17 bases between. Germline values: CDR1 SQVTM, CDR2 ANQGSEA. This CDR3 has 17 residues. CDR3: CSVSGGGGNSGANVLTF. The CDR3 bases are TGCAGCGTTAGTGGTGGAGGGGGAAACTCTGGGGCCAACGTCCTGACTTTC.

The V and J genes are TRBV4-3 and TRBJ1-5, with D possibly being TRBD1 (5 bases). The V and J ends lost 0 bases and 6 bases respectively, with 18 bases between them. The germline CDR1 and CDR2 sequences are LGHNA and YSLEER. The CDR3 spans 17 residues. DNA of the CDR3: TGCGCCAGCAGCCAAGACCCAGGGAGAGTTGGCTTTCAGCCCCAGCATTTT. It codes for CASSQDPGRVGFQPQHF.

This clonotype has just a few counts. The chain has TRBV5-4 and TRBJ2-1; 9 nucleotides align to TRBD1. Germline trimming cut 4 bases from V and 4 bases from J; bases unmatched to any gene: 6. Germline CDR1 and CDR2: SGHNT and YYREEE (reference sequence). This CDR3 contains 15 residues. CDR3 protein: CASSQQGAGYNEQFF. DNA for the CDR3: TGTGCCAGCAGCCAACAGGGGGCGGGTTACAATGAGCAGTTCTTC.

This clonotype was found a few times. The chain carries TRBV12-3 or TRBV12-4 and TRBJ1-4; D might be TRBD1 (6 bases). Trimming took off 5 bases at V and 8 bases at J, with 15 bases between the two ends. The CDR3 spans 14 residues. CDR3 nucleotides: TGTGCCAGCAGTCCGCAGGGGCAGGGAGAAAAACTGTTTTTT. Translation: CASSPQGQGEKLFF.

In its sample, this clonotype was seen many times. CDR3 residues: CSLNVGETQYF. CDR3 in DNA: TGCAGCCTTAACGTGGGGGAGACCCAGTACTTC. This chain links TRBV29-1 with TRBJ2-5; no clear D. Between the trimmed V and J ends, which lost 8 bases and 5 bases, there was a span of 12 bases. The CDR3 covers 11 residues. The V gene's germline CDR1 is SQVTM and CDR2 ANQGSEA.

At least ten counts were recorded for this clonotype. The chain couples TRBV10-3 to TRBJ1-5, with 7 bases fitting TRBD1. The CDR3 is 15 residues long. CDR1 and CDR2 (germline): ENHRY, SYGVKD. The junction had 4 bases not matched to a gene; V was cut back by 5 bases and J by 0 bases. The CDR3 DNA reads as TGTGCCATCAGTAACGACAGGGATAGCAATCAGCCCCAGCATTTT. Translated, it gives CAISNDRDSNQPQHF.

The chain links TRBV6-1 to TRBJ2-4, with D perhaps TRBD2 (7 bases). There are 14 residues in the CDR3. Germline assignment: CDR1 MNHNS and CDR2 SASEGT. V was shortened by 5 bases and J by 9 bases, with 17 bases between the two germline ends. The chain's CDR3 is CASSLTGREGIQYF. DNA for the CDR3: TGTGCCAGCAGTCTTACAGGGAGGGAGGGCATTCAGTACTTC.

The rearrangement uses TRBV28 and TRBJ1-2; 7 nucleotides agree with TRBD1. The CDR3 is made up of 13 amino acids. V lost 5 bases and J lost 5; bases outside the gene matches: 5. Looked up from germline, CDR1 is MDHEN and CDR2 is SYDVKM. CDR3 protein: CASSRQGFYGYTF. DNA of the CDR3: TGTGCCAGCAGTCGACAGGGCTTTTATGGCTACACCTTC.

Ten or more counts support this clonotype. The V and J genes are TRBV28 and TRBJ2-3; D ambiguous. The CDR3 extends over 16 amino acids. Trimming cost V 3 bases and J 7 bases, with 20 bases left between them. Germline loops: CDR1 MDHEN, CDR2 SYDVKM. CDR3 sequence: CASSFSRTVGLNTQYF. DNA for the CDR3: TGTGCCAGCAGTTTCTCTCGAACCGTGGGCCTGAATACGCAGTATTTT.

This clonotype was seen only a few times. J is TRBJ2-3 and V is TRBV27; D remains unclear. Germline V gene sequence: CDR1 MNHEY, CDR2 SMNVEV (reference sequence). This CDR3 spans 13 amino acids. V lost 0 bases, J lost 6 bases, and 7 bases lay in between. This CDR3 reads CASSLSGKDTQYF. The DNA for the CDR3 is TGTGCCAGCAGTTTATCGGGGAAGGATACGCAGTATTTT.

This clonotype appeared many times. The V and J genes are TRBV12-3 or TRBV12-4 and TRBJ2-1; D not resolved. The CDR3 loop spans 11 amino acids. V dropped 6 bases and J dropped 7 bases, with 7 bases sitting between them. The CDR3 is CASRDGNEQFF. The CDR3 coding sequence is TGTGCCAGCAGGGACGGGAATGAGCAGTTCTTC.

The chain couples TRBV5-5 to TRBJ2-7; D remains ambiguous. CDR1 is SGHKS, CDR2 YYEKEE, per germline (reference sequence). Deletions cut 2 bases from V and 7 bases from J, with 16 bases between. The CDR3 extends over 14 amino acids. CDR3 loop: CASSLARTVVEQYF. The CDR3, as DNA: TGTGCCAGCAGCTTAGCGAGGACGGTGGTAGAGCAGTACTTC.

This clonotype was seen ten or more times. The chain links TRBV6-1 to TRBJ2-5; weak D call: TRBD2 (6 bases). V dropped 5 bases and J dropped 3 bases, with 10 bases sitting between them. Germline V gene data show CDR1 as MNHNS and CDR2 as SASEGT. This CDR3 has 13 residues. The CDR3 sequence is CASSSGLKETQYF. In DNA, the CDR3 is TGTGCCAGCAGTTCAGGACTAAAAGAGACCCAGTACTTC.

This clonotype has ten or more counts. The V gene is TRBV6-4, the J gene TRBJ2-3, with D maybe TRBD2 (6 bases). The germline V and J ends were trimmed by 2 bases and 2 bases, with 8 bases remaining between them. The CDR3 consists of 14 residues. Germline lookup yields CDR1 MRHNA and CDR2 SNTAGT. CDR3 sequence reads: CASSDGGTTDTQYF. The CDR3 DNA sequence: TGTGCCAGCAGTGACGGCGGGACCACAGATACGCAGTATTTT.

The genes are TRBV19 and TRBJ2-1, with TRBD2 identical over 12 bases. The trim removed 6 bases at V and 4 bases at J, leaving 4 bases unmatched. This CDR3 contains 15 residues. Germline-derived CDR1 and CDR2 are LNHDA and SQIVND (reference sequence). The CDR3 loop is CASRDGLAGYNEQFF. Here the CDR3 DNA reads TGTGCCAGTAGGGACGGACTAGCGGGATACAATGAGCAGTTCTTC.

This clonotype was seen ten or more times. This chain connects TRBV6-5 to TRBJ1-1; D gene ambiguous. Trimming shortened V by 1 base and J by 3 bases, and 6 bases separated the two germline ends. Germline V lookup: CDR1 MNHEY, CDR2 SVGAGI. The CDR3 has 13 amino acids. CDR3 in amino acids: CASSYWEYTEAFF. The CDR3 DNA is TGTGCCAGCAGTTACTGGGAGTACACTGAAGCTTTCTTT.

In its sample, this clonotype was seen many times. This sequence joins TRBV3-1 and TRBJ2-7, with D hard to call. V gave up 5 bases and J gave up 2 bases, with 4 bases separating them. Germline values: CDR1 LGHDT, CDR2 YNNKEL (reference sequence). The CDR3 length is 11 residues. The CDR3: CASSSPYEQYF. The CDR3 DNA reads as TGTGCCAGCAGCTCTCCCTACGAGCAGTACTTC.

At least ten counts were recorded for this clonotype. The chain is built from TRBV7-2 and TRBJ2-1; 7 nucleotides align to TRBD1. V was pared by 2 bases and J by 6 bases, with 7 bases of the junction left unmatched. Per the germline V gene, CDR1 is SGHTA and CDR2 is FQGNSA. The CDR3 sequence is 15 residues long. CDR3: CASSLQGVTVNEQFF. CDR3 nucleotide sequence: TGTGCCAGCAGCTTACAGGGGGTTACCGTCAATGAGCAGTTCTTC.

Points on this clonotype: A much bigger clone sits one base away, suggesting this may be a read error. This chain uses TRBV7-2 with TRBJ2-7; 12 bases map to TRBD2. The CDR3 is 17 residues long. Germline V lookup: CDR1 SGHTA, CDR2 FQGNSA. Trimming removed 2 bases from V and 3 bases from J; junction bases left unmatched: 8. CDR3 coding DNA: TGTGCCAGCAGCTTAAGTCTAGCGGGAGGGAAAAACTACGAGCAGTACTTC. It is translated as CASSLSLAGGKNYEQYF.